The present T cell receptor (beta chain) was sequenced within a study of CD8 T cells in ankylosing spondylitis. General observations from the study: Matched ankylosing spondylitis synovial fluid reportedly showed significant enrichment of disease-linked clones. A motif of roughly 8 highly homologous TCR beta variants was seen as apparently characteristic of ankylosing spondylitis blood. Prior literature has documented some motif variants in synovial fluid and blood from reactive arthritis.

The CDR3 has 11 residues. Trimming stripped 5 bases from V and 4 bases from J, with 5 bases between. Germline CDR1 MNHNS, CDR2 SASEGT. Construction of TCR beta libraries was performed using quantitative 5'-RACE with molecular barcodes. TCRdb redid the calling of the 5' RACE reads with MiXCR, one entry per CDR3 protein. The repertoire holds about 150,000 distinct CDR3 sequences, with 30% to 40% as singletons. A remark on this clonotype: The antigen remains unidentified.

Sequencing was done on a sample of synovial fluid, either unsorted or a sorted T cell fraction (not recorded which). The chain uses TRBV6-1 and TRBJ1-2; D gene ambiguous. The receptor was isolated from a male donor with ankylosing spondylitis. The CDR3 spells CASSFVYGYTF. The CDR3 DNA follows: TGTGCCAGCAGTTTTGTCTATGGCTACACCTTC.